This T cell receptor (beta chain) is from a study of identifying expanded T cells in peripheral blood. Findings and limits, study-wide: Over two and four weeks, about 15 and 19 clones changed, versus around 1.1 between replicates. Variance in clone template counts between approximately 2-week samples significantly increased with total template count across all healthy donors.

No infections or other immune events were documented during collection. Turning to this clone: Its antigen is undetermined.

Germline CDR1 SNHLY, CDR2 FYNNEI. The CDR3 covers 12 residues. V lost 6 bases and J 6 bases, leaving 9 bases between the germline ends. The assay was immunoSEQ multiplex PCR, and TCRdb's table has in-frame clones only and misses some. The sample includes 60,000 or so clones, around 86% of them seen just once. The sequenced material came from blood. This sequence joins TRBV2 and TRBJ2-1; TRBD1 is a possible D gene (5 bases). This clonotype originated in a person aged 18 to 69 in good health. CDR3 sequence reads: CASRRQFNEQFF. CDR3 DNA sequence: TGTGCCAGCAGAAGACAGTTCAATGAGCAGTTCTTC.